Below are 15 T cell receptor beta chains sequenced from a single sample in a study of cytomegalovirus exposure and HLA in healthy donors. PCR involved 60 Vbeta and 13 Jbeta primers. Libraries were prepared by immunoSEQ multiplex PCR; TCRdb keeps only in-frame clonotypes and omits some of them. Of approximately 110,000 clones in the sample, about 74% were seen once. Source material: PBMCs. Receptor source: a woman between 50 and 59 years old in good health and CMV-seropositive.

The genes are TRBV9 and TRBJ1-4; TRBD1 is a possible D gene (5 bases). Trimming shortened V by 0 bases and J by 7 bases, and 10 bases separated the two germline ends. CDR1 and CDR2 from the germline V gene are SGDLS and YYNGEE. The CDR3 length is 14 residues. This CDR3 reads CASSVGRGSEKLFF. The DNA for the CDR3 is TGTGCCAGCAGCGTAGGACGGGGGAGTGAAAAACTGTTTTTT.

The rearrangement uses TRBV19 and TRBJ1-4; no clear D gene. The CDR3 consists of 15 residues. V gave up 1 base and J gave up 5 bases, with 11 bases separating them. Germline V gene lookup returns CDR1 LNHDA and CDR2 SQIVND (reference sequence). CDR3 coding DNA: TGTGCCAGTAGTATAGTCGCAGCGAAGAATGAAAAACTGTTTTTT. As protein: CASSIVAAKNEKLFF.

DNA for the CDR3: TGCGCCAGCAGCTTTGGCAGGGCTAACGAGCAGTACTTC. Its translation is CASSFGRANEQYF. This chain links TRBV5-1 with TRBJ2-7, with a tentative D call TRBD1 (5 bases). CDR1 SGHRS and CDR2 YFSETQ come from the germline V gene. V lost 2 bases and J lost 5, with 11 bases in between. This CDR3 has 13 amino acids.

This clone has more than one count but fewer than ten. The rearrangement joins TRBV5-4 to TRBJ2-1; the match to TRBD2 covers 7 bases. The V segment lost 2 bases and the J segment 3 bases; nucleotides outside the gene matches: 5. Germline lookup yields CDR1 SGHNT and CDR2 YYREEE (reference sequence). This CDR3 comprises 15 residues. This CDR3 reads CASSLSGEGYNEQFF. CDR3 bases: TGTGCCAGCAGCTTAAGCGGGGAGGGCTACAATGAGCAGTTCTTC.

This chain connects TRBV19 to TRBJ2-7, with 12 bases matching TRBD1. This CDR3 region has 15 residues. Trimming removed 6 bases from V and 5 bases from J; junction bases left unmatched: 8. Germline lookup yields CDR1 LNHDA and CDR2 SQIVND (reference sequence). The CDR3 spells CASSMAGTGGDEQYF. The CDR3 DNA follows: TGTGCCAGTAGCATGGCCGGGACAGGGGGCGACGAGCAGTACTTC. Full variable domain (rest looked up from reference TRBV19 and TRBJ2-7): DGGITQSPKYLFRKEGQNVTLSCEQNLNHDAMYWYRQDPGQGLRLIYYSQIVNDFQKGDIAEGYSVSREKKESFPLTVTSAQKNPTAFYLCASSMAGTGGDEQYFGPGTRLTVT.

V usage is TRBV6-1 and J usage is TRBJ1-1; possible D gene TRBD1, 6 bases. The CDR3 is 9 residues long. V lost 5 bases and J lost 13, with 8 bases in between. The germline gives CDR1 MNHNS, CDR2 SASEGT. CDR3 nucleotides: TGTGCCAGCAGTAGGGGGAATTTCTTT. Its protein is CASSRGNFF.

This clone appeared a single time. CDR3 sequence reads: CRTTGLYGYTF. The CDR3 nucleotides read TGCAGGACGACAGGTCTTTATGGCTACACCTTC. The chain couples TRBV20-1 to TRBJ1-2; D possibly corresponds to TRBD1 (6 bases). The CDR3 is 11 amino acids. Looked up from germline, CDR1 is DFQATT and CDR2 is SNEGSKA (reference sequence).

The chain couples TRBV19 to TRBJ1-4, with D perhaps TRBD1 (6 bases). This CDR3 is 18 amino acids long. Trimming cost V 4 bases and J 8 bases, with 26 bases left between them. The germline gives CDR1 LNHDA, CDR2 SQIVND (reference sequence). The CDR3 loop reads CASSTAFGGQVLREKLFF. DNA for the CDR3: TGTGCCAGTAGTACCGCGTTTGGGGGCCAGGTGCTGAGGGAAAAACTGTTTTTT.

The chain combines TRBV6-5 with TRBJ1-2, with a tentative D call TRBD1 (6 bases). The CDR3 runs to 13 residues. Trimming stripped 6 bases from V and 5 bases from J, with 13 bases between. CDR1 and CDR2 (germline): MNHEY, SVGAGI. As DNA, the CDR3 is TGTGCCAGCAGGCGCAGGGGAGCATATGGCTACACCTTC. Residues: CASRRRGAYGYTF.

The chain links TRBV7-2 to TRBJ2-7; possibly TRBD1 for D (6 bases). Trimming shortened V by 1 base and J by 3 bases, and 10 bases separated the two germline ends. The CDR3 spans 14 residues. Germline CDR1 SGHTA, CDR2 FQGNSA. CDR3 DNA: TGTGCCAGCAGCTTAGAGACAGGTCACTACGAGCAGTACTTC. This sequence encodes CASSLETGHYEQYF.

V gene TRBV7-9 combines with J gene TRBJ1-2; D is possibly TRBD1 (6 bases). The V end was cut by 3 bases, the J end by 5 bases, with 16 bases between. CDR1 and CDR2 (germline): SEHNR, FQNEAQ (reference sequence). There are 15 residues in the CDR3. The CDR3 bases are TGTGCCAGCAGCTTGGTGGGGGCCGTAGAATATGGCTACACCTTC. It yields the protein CASSLVGAVEYGYTF. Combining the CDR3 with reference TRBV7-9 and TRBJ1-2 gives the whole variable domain DTGVSQNPRHKITKRGQNVTFRCDPISEHNRLYWYRQTLGQGPEFLTYFQNEAQLEKSRLLSDRFSAERPKGSFSTLEIQRTEQGDSAMYLCASSLVGAVEYGYTFGSGTRLTVV.

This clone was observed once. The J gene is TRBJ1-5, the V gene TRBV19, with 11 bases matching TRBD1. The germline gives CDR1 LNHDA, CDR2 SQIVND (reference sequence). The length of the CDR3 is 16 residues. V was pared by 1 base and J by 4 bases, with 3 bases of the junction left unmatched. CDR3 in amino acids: CASSIAGTGGNQPQHF. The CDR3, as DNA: TGTGCCAGTAGTATAGCCGGGACAGGGGGGAATCAGCCCCAGCATTTT.

CDR3 DNA sequence: TGTGCCAGCAGTGAAGCGCTGAAGGGCGGGGAGACCCAGTACTTC. This encodes CASSEALKGGETQYF. The rearrangement links TRBV2 to TRBJ2-5; a possible D gene is TRBD2 (5 bases). With 0 bases removed from V and 5 bases from J, the gap between germline ends came to 13 bases. The CDR3 has 15 amino acids. Germline-derived CDR1 and CDR2 are SNHLY and FYNNEI. Full variable domain (missing parts from reference TRBV2 and TRBJ2-5): EPEVTQTPSHQVTQMGQEVILRCVPISNHLYFYWYRQILGQKVEFLVSFYNNEISEKSEIFDDQFSVERPDGSNFTLKIRSTKLEDSAMYFCASSEALKGGETQYFGPGTRLLVL.

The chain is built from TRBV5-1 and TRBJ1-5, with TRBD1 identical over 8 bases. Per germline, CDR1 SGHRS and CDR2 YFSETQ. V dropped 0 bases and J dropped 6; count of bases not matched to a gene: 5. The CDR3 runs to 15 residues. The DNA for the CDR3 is TGCGCCAGCAGCTTGGCTGGACAGGGAGGTCAGCCCCAGCATTTT. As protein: CASSLAGQGGQPQHF.

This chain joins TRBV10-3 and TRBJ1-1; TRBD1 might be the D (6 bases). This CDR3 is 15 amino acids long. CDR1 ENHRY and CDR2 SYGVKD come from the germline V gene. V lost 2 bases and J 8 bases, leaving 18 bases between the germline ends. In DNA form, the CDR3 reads TGTGCCATCAGTGAGGAGACAGGAGCTCCCCGGGAAGCTTTCTTT. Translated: CAISEETGAPREAFF.